Below are 28 T cell receptor beta chains sequenced from a single sample in a study of blood T cell repertoires in COVID-19. Method: immunoSEQ multiplex PCR; TCRdb's copy keeps in-frame clones and lacks some. The data contain 65,000 or so clones, over 85% of them seen just once; the ten biggest clones take up 1.3%. Sequenced material: peripheral blood. The receptor set was obtained from a man in his sixties with acute or convalescent COVID-19.

The chain combines TRBV2 with TRBJ2-7, with 7 bases fitting TRBD1. Germline loops: CDR1 SNHLY, CDR2 FYNNEI. V lost 6 bases, J lost 3 bases, and 8 bases stayed unmatched. This CDR3 has 14 amino acids. The CDR3 sequence is CASRRQGEDYEQYF. CDR3 nucleotide sequence: TGTGCCAGCAGGAGACAGGGTGAAGACTACGAGCAGTACTTC.

The genes are TRBV30 and TRBJ2-3; D might be TRBD1 (6 bases). The V gene's germline CDR1 is GTSNPN and CDR2 SVGIG (reference sequence). V shed 4 bases and J shed 2 bases, with 16 bases lying between them. The CDR3 totals 15 residues. CDR3 residues: CAWTVGQGSTDTQYF. CDR3 bases: TGTGCCTGGACCGTCGGCCAGGGGTCCACAGATACGCAGTATTTT. Full variable domain (outside the CDR3, taken from reference TRBV30 and TRBJ2-3): SQTIHQWPATLVQPVGSPLSLECTVEGTSNPNLYWYRQAAGRGLQLLFYSVGIGQISSEVPQNLSASRPQDRQFILSSKKLLLSDSGFYLCAWTVGQGSTDTQYFGPGTRLTVL.

This clone was observed once. The chain couples TRBV2 to TRBJ2-3; D may be TRBD2 (7 bases). V was cut by 7 bases and J by 5 bases, with 16 bases left in between. The CDR3 is 14 amino acids. Looked up from germline, CDR1 is SNHLY and CDR2 is FYNNEI. The CDR3 DNA sequence: TGTGCCAGCAATATGGGGGGGCCGGGAGATACGCAGTATTTT. Its protein product is CASNMGGPGDTQYF.

This rearrangement joins TRBV25-1 to TRBJ2-1, with 9 bases that match TRBD2. This CDR3 spans 17 amino acids. Germline V gene sequence: CDR1 MGHDK, CDR2 SYGVNS. Germline trimming cut 2 bases from V and 9 bases from J; bases unmatched to any gene: 14. In DNA, the CDR3 is TGTGCCAGCAGTGAAGGCCTAGCGGGGTCCCAAAGGGGTGAGCAGTTCTTC. Translation gives CASSEGLAGSQRGEQFF.

The chain employs TRBV11-2 and TRBJ2-1; D is perhaps TRBD2 (5 bases). The germline V gene encodes CDR1 SGHAT and CDR2 FQNNGV. Trimming took off 4 bases at V and 7 bases at J, with 14 bases between the two ends. The CDR3 length is 14 residues. CDR3 in amino acids: CASSSPGISNEQFF. The CDR3 coding sequence is TGTGCCAGCAGCTCCCCGGGAATTTCGAATGAGCAGTTCTTC.

This chain joins TRBV6-5 and TRBJ1-6; D ambiguous. From germline, CDR1 is MNHEY and CDR2 SVGAGI. Trimming removed 7 bases from V and 4 bases from J, with 11 bases in between. The CDR3 has 14 residues. CDR3 region: CASIPPGYNSPLHF. The CDR3 bases are TGTGCCAGCATCCCCCCGGGTTATAATTCACCCCTCCACTTT.

This chain uses TRBV6-5 with TRBJ1-4; tentatively, D is TRBD1 (5 bases). Per germline, CDR1 MNHEY and CDR2 SVGAGI. The ends were cut back, 7 bases at V and 8 bases at J, with 20 bases in the middle. The CDR3 loop spans 15 amino acids. CDR3 sequence (DNA): TGTGCCAGCACCCTCCGGTCAGGGAGGGAGGAAAAACTGTTTTTT. It encodes CASTLRSGREEKLFF.

This chain uses TRBV6-5 with TRBJ2-1, with 10 bases identical to TRBD1. The CDR3 spans 15 residues. CDR1 and CDR2 from the germline V gene are MNHEY and SVGAGI. Unmatched junction bases numbered 8, after V lost 6 bases and J lost 6 bases. The CDR3 DNA sequence: TGTGCCAGCAGCCCCGGGACAGGGGTCTCCAATGAGCAGTTCTTC. Amino acid sequence: CASSPGTGVSNEQFF.

As to this clone: One junction end disagrees with the germline gene, perhaps due to a read error. CDR3 nucleotides: TGTGCCAGCAGTAACTCGGGAGGCACCGGGGAGCTGTTTTTT. Residues: CASSNSGGTGELFF. The chain couples TRBV6-5 to TRBJ2-2; 7 bases align to TRBD2. Per germline, CDR1 MNHEY and CDR2 SVGAGI. This CDR3 is 14 amino acids long.

The DNA for the CDR3 is TGCGCCAGCAGCTTGGAGGCAGGCCGTAATGAAAAACTGTTTTTT. Its translation is CASSLEAGRNEKLFF. This chain uses TRBV5-1 with TRBJ1-4; D remains unclear. The V end lost 0 bases, the J end lost 4 bases, and 10 bases lay between the germline ends. Germline CDR1 is SGHRS and CDR2 is YFSETQ. This CDR3 has 15 residues.

This clone was observed once. The CDR3 reads CASSLSGQGGNSPLHF. DNA of the CDR3: TGTGCCAGCAGTTTATCGGGACAGGGAGGGAATTCACCCCTCCACTTT. This chain joins TRBV27 and TRBJ1-6; 9 nucleotides match TRBD1. The germline CDR1 and CDR2 sequences are MNHEY and SMNVEV (reference sequence). V lost 0 bases, J lost 7 bases, and 4 bases stayed unmatched. The CDR3 runs 16 residues.

This chain connects TRBV7-2 to TRBJ1-2; D uncertain. V lost 3 bases and J 5 bases, leaving 16 bases between the germline ends. The CDR3 extends over 15 amino acids. CDR1 SGHTA and CDR2 FQGNSA come from the germline V gene. CDR3 bases: TGTGCCAGCAGCTTTCGTCCCAACCCACTGTATGGCTACACCTTC. As protein: CASSFRPNPLYGYTF.

V usage is TRBV18 and J usage is TRBJ1-2; D gene unclear. There are 13 residues in the CDR3. Germline V gives CDR1 KGHSH, CDR2 LQKENI. V dropped 2 bases and J dropped 2 bases, with 6 bases sitting between them. CDR3 amino acids: CASSPTQNYGYTF. In nucleotides, the CDR3 is TGTGCCAGCTCACCAACCCAGAACTATGGCTACACCTTC.

The chain uses TRBV15 and TRBJ1-5, with D possibly TRBD1 on 6 matching bases. CDR1 LNHNV and CDR2 YYDKDF come from the germline V gene (reference sequence). The CDR3 length is 16 residues. The V end was cut by 8 bases, the J end by 7 bases, with 24 bases between. The CDR3 DNA is TGTGCCACCGGGCGTGGGGGCCGCGTCGGGGGGCAGCCCCAGCATTTT. Amino acid sequence: CATGRGGRVGGQPQHF. The whole variable domain, filled in from reference TRBV15 and TRBJ1-5, reads DAMVIQNPRYQVTQFGKPVTLSCSQTLNHNVMYWYQQKSSQAPKLLFHYYDKDFNNEADTPDNFQSRRPNTSFCFLDIRSPGLGDTAMYLCATGRGGRVGGQPQHFGDGTRLSIL.

The chain has TRBV5-1 and TRBJ2-2, with a weak D call TRBD1 (6 bases). V shed 1 base and J shed 0 bases, with 7 bases lying between them. Germline V lookup: CDR1 SGHRS, CDR2 YFSETQ. The CDR3 consists of 15 residues. The CDR3 reads CASSLRTANTGELFF. Written as DNA, the CDR3 is TGCGCCAGCAGCTTGAGGACAGCGAACACCGGGGAGCTGTTTTTT.

The genes are TRBV5-6 and TRBJ2-3; 7 bases match TRBD2. This CDR3 is 14 amino acids long. V dropped 2 bases and J dropped 5; count of bases not matched to a gene: 5. The germline CDR1 and CDR2 sequences are SGHDT and YYEEEE. CDR3 residues: CASSLAGRLDTQYF. The CDR3 bases are TGTGCCAGCAGCTTAGCGGGGCGGTTAGATACGCAGTATTTT. Full variable domain (outside the CDR3, taken from reference TRBV5-6 and TRBJ2-3): DAGVTQSPTHLIKTRGQQVTLRCSPKSGHDTVSWYQQALGQGPQFIFQYYEEEERQRGNFPDRFSGHQFPNYSSELNVNALLLGDSALYLCASSLAGRLDTQYFGPGTRLTVL.

The genes are TRBV16 and TRBJ2-3, with 8 bases fitting TRBD2. The V and J ends lost 3 bases and 6 bases, in that order; junction bases with no gene match: 14. The V gene's germline CDR1 is KGHSY and CDR2 FQNENV. This CDR3 is built from 17 residues. CDR3 sequence: CASSHAGQRGPRDTQYF. The CDR3 DNA follows: TGTGCCAGCAGCCATGCTGGCCAGCGGGGGCCTAGGGATACGCAGTATTTT. The full variable domain, with the rest looked up from reference TRBV16 and TRBJ2-3, is GEEVAQTPKHLVRGEGQKAKLYCAPIKGHSYVFWYQQVLKNEFKFLISFQNENVFDETGMPKERFSAKCLPNSPCSLEIQATKLEDSAVYFCASSHAGQRGPRDTQYFGPGTRLTVL.

V is TRBV15 and J is TRBJ2-1; D gene unclear. The germline V gene has CDR1 LNHNV and CDR2 YYDKDF (reference sequence). CDR3 length equals 13 residues. The germline V and J ends were trimmed by 3 bases and 8 bases, with 11 bases remaining between them. The CDR3 DNA reads as TGTGCCACCAGCAGGTCTAGACGGGATGAGCAGTTCTTC. The encoded protein is CATSRSRRDEQFF.

The chain recombines TRBV29-1 with TRBJ1-4, with TRBD1 as a possible D gene (6 bases). V was clipped by 4 bases and J by 7 bases, with 13 bases between them. The germline V gene has CDR1 SQVTM and CDR2 ANQGSEA. CDR3 length equals 13 residues. CDR3 in amino acids: CSVARGASEKLFF. CDR3 sequence (DNA): TGCAGCGTTGCACGGGGGGCGTCTGAAAAACTGTTTTTT.

The chain recombines TRBV7-9 with TRBJ1-2; perhaps TRBD1 as D (6 bases). Germline V lookup: CDR1 SEHNR, CDR2 FQNEAQ (reference sequence). The CDR3 consists of 12 residues. V was pared by 1 base and J by 8 bases, with 8 bases between. As DNA, the CDR3 is TGTGCCAGCAGCTTAGAGGGGGAAGGCTACACCTTC. Its translation: CASSLEGEGYTF.

The chain is built from TRBV5-1 and TRBJ2-5, with D possibly matching TRBD1 (8 bases). This CDR3 has 15 amino acids. Looked up from germline, CDR1 is SGHRS and CDR2 is YFSETQ. The V and J ends lost 3 bases and 4 bases respectively, with 16 bases between them. CDR3 amino acids: CASSSYRGGGETQYF. In DNA form, the CDR3 reads TGCGCCAGCAGCTCGTACAGGGGGGGAGGAGAGACCCAGTACTTC.

V is TRBV6-6 and J is TRBJ1-1; tentative D call: TRBD1 (6 bases). Trimming cost V 6 bases and J 5 bases, with 19 bases left between them. The CDR3 totals 15 residues. Germline V gives CDR1 MNHNY, CDR2 SVGAGI (reference sequence). The DNA for the CDR3 is TGTGCCAGCAGATTACAATGGACAGTCTTAACTGAAGCTTTCTTT. It codes for CASRLQWTVLTEAFF.

V is TRBV5-1 and J is TRBJ1-5, with D possibly matching TRBD1 (5 bases). CDR3 length equals 13 residues. CDR1 and CDR2 (germline): SGHRS, YFSETQ. Trimming shortened V by 3 bases and J by 6 bases, and 10 bases separated the two germline ends. CDR3 coding DNA: TGCGCCAGCAGCTCCCGGGGGGGTCAGCCCCAGCATTTT. Protein product: CASSSRGGQPQHF.

V is TRBV14 and J is TRBJ2-2, with D possibly matching TRBD1 (5 bases). The CDR3 runs 15 residues. Germline V CDR1 and CDR2: SGHDN, FVKESK. V was shortened by 4 bases and J by 6 bases, with 15 bases between the two germline ends. The CDR3 bases are TGTGCCAGCAGCCTTTGGGTAGGACACTCCGGGGAGCTGTTTTTT. Translating gives CASSLWVGHSGELFF.

The V call is TRBV18, the J call TRBJ1-1, with 7 bases lining up with TRBD1. The CDR3 runs 14 residues. Germline values: CDR1 KGHSH, CDR2 LQKENI. V lost 2 bases to trimming and J lost 1 base; unmatched junction nucleotides: 1. As DNA, the CDR3 is TGTGCCAGCTCACCAGACAGGGAGAACACTGAAGCTTTCTTT. Protein sequence: CASSPDRENTEAFF.

The gene calls are TRBV30 and TRBJ1-5; D might be TRBD1 (5 bases). Germline loops: CDR1 GTSNPN, CDR2 SVGIG (reference sequence). V lost 2 bases and J lost 6, with 14 bases in between. The CDR3 loop spans 14 amino acids. DNA for the CDR3: TGTGCCTGGAGTACCCAGGGTCTTACTCAGCCCCAGCATTTT. Amino acid sequence: CAWSTQGLTQPQHF.

The chain is built from TRBV5-8 and TRBJ1-6; 7 bases match TRBD1. The length of the CDR3 is 14 residues. Germline V gene sequence: CDR1 SGHTS, CDR2 YDEGEE. Unmatched junction bases numbered 7, after V lost 6 bases and J lost 7 bases. The CDR3 nucleotides are TGTGCCAGCACCTTAGGGACAGCCAATTCACCCCTCCACTTT. Protein product: CASTLGTANSPLHF.

The V call is TRBV9, the J call TRBJ1-4; 10 bases agree with TRBD1. Germline-derived CDR1 and CDR2 are SGDLS and YYNGEE. The V and J ends lost 2 bases and 8 bases, in that order; junction bases with no gene match: 9. The CDR3 consists of 16 residues. CDR3: CASSVGDRGGKEKLFF. In nucleotides, the CDR3 is TGTGCCAGCAGCGTCGGGGACAGGGGAGGGAAGGAAAAACTGTTTTTT. The full variable domain, in which reference TRBV9 and TRBJ1-4 provide the parts outside the CDR3, is DSGVTQTPKHLITATGQRVTLRCSPRSGDLSVYWYQQSLDQGLQFLIQYYNGEERAKGNILERFSAQQFPDLHSELNLSSLELGDSALYFCASSVGDRGGKEKLFFGSGTQLSVL.